The clone carrying this TCR beta chain occurred a few times. Its antigen is still unknown. Sequencing in the ViraFEST assay came after antigen-specific CD4+ T cells had been expanded with viral peptide pools, which were used to stimulate PBMC. It was after approximately 11 days of culture that CD4+ T cells were isolated. The vaccine given was either BNT162b2 or mRNA-1273, in two doses. This sample is drawn from a study of vaccination effects on CD4 cells after COVID-19. This CDR3 has 13 amino acids. The V gene's germline CDR1 is ENHRY and CDR2 SYGVKD. V was trimmed by 0 bases and J by 8 bases, leaving 10 bases between them. TCRdb keeps only in-frame clones here, not all; method: immunoSEQ multiplex PCR. The sample includes 30,000 to 40,000 clones, roughly 60% of them seen just once.

The chain couples TRBV10-3 to TRBJ1-2, with D possibly TRBD1 on 6 matching bases. This TCR came from a human donor who received a COVID-19 vaccine. Sequencing was performed on CD4+ T cells from PBMCs cultured with SARS-CoV-2 spike peptides, taken after COVID-19 vaccination. Here the CDR3 reads CAISESGHSGYTF. DNA for the CDR3: TGTGCCATCAGTGAGTCGGGACATTCCGGCTACACCTTC.